This TCR beta chain was captured by sequencing in a study of cytomegalovirus exposure and HLA in healthy donors. Notes on the study in general: It was 160 or so TCR beta chains that were listed as cytomegalovirus-associated. It was shown in a later analysis that HLA-associated TCR beta chains were more clonally expanded than other, equally common chains. As a later analysis revealed, the rate of TCR association differed by HLA locus, with DRB1 most and HLA-C fewest.

All the people who gave samples were healthy bone marrow donors. The CDR3 runs 14 residues. V was shortened by 0 bases and J by 4 bases, with 9 bases between the two germline ends. Germline values: CDR1 LNHNV, CDR2 YYDKDF (reference sequence). About this clone itself: Its target is not known.

It was with 60 Vbeta and 13 Jbeta primers that the PCR ran. This table comes from immunoSEQ multiplex PCR, and its TCRdb copy is limited to in-frame clones, with some not included. The table shows 63,000 or so clones, with 73% occurring only once. Sequencing was performed on PBMCs. The rearrangement links TRBV15 to TRBJ1-2; D is possibly TRBD1 (5 bases). The sequence derives from a man aged 50 or older in good health and CMV-seronegative. CDR3 protein: CATSRDAGFYGYTF. Here the CDR3 DNA reads TGTGCCACCAGCAGAGATGCAGGGTTCTATGGCTACACCTTC.